Described below is a single TCR beta chain sequence and its context. Its antigen remains unidentified. These data belong to a study of cytomegalovirus exposure and HLA in healthy donors. Study results and caveats: In all likelihood, a cluster of highly shared sequence variants was a sequencing artifact. An analysis done earlier found most TCR beta V segments productive about 87% or about 30% of the time. Cytomegalovirus association was assigned to approximately 180 TCR beta chains.

Germline V gene lookup returns CDR1 SGDLS and CDR2 YYNGEE. The CDR3 consists of 16 residues. Trimming pared 0 bases from V and 0 bases from J, leaving 9 bases between. PCR employed 60 Vbeta and 13 Jbeta primers. Assay used: immunoSEQ multiplex PCR; TCRdb lists only in-frame clones, some missing. The table records approximately 190,000 clones, approximately 80% of them present only once. This sequence originates from a woman aged 25 to 39 in good health and CMV-seronegative. Sequencing input: PBMCs. The chain employs TRBV9 and TRBJ2-2, with D perhaps matching TRBD2 (5 bases). In DNA, the CDR3 is TGTGCCAGCAGCGTAGTCCCGGGAACGAACACCGGGGAGCTGTTTTTT. Its protein is CASSVVPGTNTGELFF.